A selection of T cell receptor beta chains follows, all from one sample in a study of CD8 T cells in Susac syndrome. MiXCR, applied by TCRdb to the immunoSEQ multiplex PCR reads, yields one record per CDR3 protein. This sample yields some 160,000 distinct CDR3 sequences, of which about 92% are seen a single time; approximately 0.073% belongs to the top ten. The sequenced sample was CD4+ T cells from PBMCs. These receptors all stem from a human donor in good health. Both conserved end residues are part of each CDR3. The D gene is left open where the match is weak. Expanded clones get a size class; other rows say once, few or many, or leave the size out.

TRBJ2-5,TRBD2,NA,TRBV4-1,CASSQDRASGRPQDWTQYF,TGCGCCAGCAGCCAAGATCGGGCTAGCGGGAGACCACAAGATTGGACCCAGTACTTC
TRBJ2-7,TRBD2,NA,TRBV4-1,CASSQPSGRDKTYEQYF,TGCGCCAGCAGCCAGCCTAGCGGGAGGGATAAGACCTACGAGCAGTACTTC
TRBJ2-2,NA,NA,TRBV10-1,CASSEGMYTGELFF,TGCGCCAGCAGTGAAGGGATGTACACCGGGGAGCTGTTTTTT
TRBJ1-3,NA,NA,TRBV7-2,CASSATTGSSGNTIYF,TGTGCCAGCAGCGCAACTACAGGGAGCTCTGGAAACACCATATATTTT
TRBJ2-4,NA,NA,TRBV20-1,CSVASGAGGDIQYF,TGCAGTGTTGCGTCGGGGGCTGGAGGAGACATTCAGTACTTC
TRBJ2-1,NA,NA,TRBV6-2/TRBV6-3,CASSYLGEQFF,TGTGCCAGCAGTTACTTGGGTGAGCAGTTCTTC
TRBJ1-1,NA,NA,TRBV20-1,CSASPGLAPQAFF,TGCAGTGCTAGCCCAGGGCTTGCCCCCCAGGCTTTCTTT
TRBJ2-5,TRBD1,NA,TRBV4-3,CASSQEAGTGIGTQYF,TGCGCCAGCAGCCAAGAAGCCGGGACAGGAATTGGGACCCAGTACTTC
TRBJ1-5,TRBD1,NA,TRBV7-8,CASSSPPGQGALMGNQPQHF,TGTGCCAGCAGCTCCCCCCCGGGACAGGGGGCGCTTATGGGCAATCAGCCCCAGCATTTT
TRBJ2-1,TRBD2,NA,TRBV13,CASSLKRLAGGRNYNEQFF,TGTGCCAGCAGCTTAAAGAGGCTAGCGGGGGGACGAAATTACAATGAGCAGTTCTTC
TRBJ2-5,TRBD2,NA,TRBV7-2,CASSASGGQETQYF,TGTGCCAGCAGCGCAAGCGGGGGTCAAGAGACCCAGTACTTC
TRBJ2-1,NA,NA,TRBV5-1,CASSPADYNEQFF,TGCGCCAGCAGCCCCGCCGACTACAATGAGCAGTTCTTC
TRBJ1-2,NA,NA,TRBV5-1,CASSFGPGAQGYTF,TGCGCCAGCAGCTTTGGTCCAGGGGCGCAGGGCTACACCTTC
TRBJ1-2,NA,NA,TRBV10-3,CAISESGRSNYGYTF,TGTGCCATCAGTGAGTCGGGTCGTTCTAACTATGGCTACACCTTC
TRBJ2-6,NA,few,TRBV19,CASGMGSSGANVLTF,TGTGCCAGTGGTATGGGGAGCTCTGGGGCCAACGTCCTGACTTTC
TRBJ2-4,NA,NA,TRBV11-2,CASSLDQAGEKVLSKNIQYF,TGTGCCAGCAGCTTAGATCAAGCAGGGGAGAAGGTACTTTCCAAAAACATTCAGTACTTC
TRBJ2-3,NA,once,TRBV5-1,CASSLVGTDTQYF,TGCGCCAGCAGCTTGGTGGGCACAGATACGCAGTATTTT
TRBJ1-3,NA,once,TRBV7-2,CASSSGGSGNTIYF,TGTGCCAGCAGCTCAGGCGGCAGCGGAAACACCATATATTTT
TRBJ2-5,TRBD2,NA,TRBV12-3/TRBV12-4,CASSLRAGGVETQYF,TGTGCCAGCAGTTTACGAGCGGGGGGTGTTGAGACCCAGTACTTC
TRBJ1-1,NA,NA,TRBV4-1,CASSLPEGIMNTEAFF,TGCGCCAGCAGCCTTCCCGAAGGTATCATGAACACTGAAGCTTTCTTT
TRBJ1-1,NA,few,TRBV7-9,CASSPHQGNTEAFF,TGTGCCAGCAGCCCCCACCAGGGGAACACTGAAGCTTTCTTT
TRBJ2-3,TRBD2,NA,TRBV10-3,CAIKRGGSTDTQYF,TGTGCCATCAAGCGGGGGGGTAGCACAGATACGCAGTATTTT
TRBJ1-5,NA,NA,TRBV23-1,CASSQPPLQGNSNQPQHF,TGCGCCAGCAGTCAACCCCCGCTACAGGGTAATAGCAATCAGCCCCAGCATTTT
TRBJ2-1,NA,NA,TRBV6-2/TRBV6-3,CASSPADSYNEQFF,TGTGCCAGCAGTCCGGCTGACAGTTACAATGAGCAGTTCTTC
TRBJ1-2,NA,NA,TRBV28,CASSLANYGYTF,TGTGCCAGCAGTTTAGCTAACTATGGCTACACCTTC
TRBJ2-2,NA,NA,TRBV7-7,CASSVTTNTGELFF,TGTGCCAGCAGCGTTACTACGAACACCGGGGAGCTGTTTTTT
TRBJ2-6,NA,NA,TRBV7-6,CASSSRPHSSGANVLTF,TGTGCCAGCAGCTCGCGGCCACATTCATCTGGGGCCAACGTCCTGACTTTC
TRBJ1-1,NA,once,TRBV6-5,CASSYVRGGRGGLPRTEAFF,TGTGCCAGCAGTTACGTCAGGGGCGGAAGGGGGGGTCTGCCCAGAACTGAAGCTTTCTTT
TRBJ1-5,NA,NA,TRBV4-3,CASSQDGGTNVQPQHF,TGCGCCAGCAGCCAAGACGGGGGGACAAATGTTCAGCCCCAGCATTTT
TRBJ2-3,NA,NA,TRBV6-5,CASRSRHSSTDTQYF,TGTGCCAGCAGATCACGGCACTCTAGCACAGATACGCAGTATTTT
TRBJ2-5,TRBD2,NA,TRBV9,CASSGGGYQETQYF,TGTGCCAGCAGCGGCGGGGGGTACCAAGAGACCCAGTACTTC
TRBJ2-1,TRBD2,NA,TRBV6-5,CASSSAGTSVDNEQFF,TGTGCCAGCAGTTCCGCCGGGACTAGCGTAGACAATGAGCAGTTCTTC